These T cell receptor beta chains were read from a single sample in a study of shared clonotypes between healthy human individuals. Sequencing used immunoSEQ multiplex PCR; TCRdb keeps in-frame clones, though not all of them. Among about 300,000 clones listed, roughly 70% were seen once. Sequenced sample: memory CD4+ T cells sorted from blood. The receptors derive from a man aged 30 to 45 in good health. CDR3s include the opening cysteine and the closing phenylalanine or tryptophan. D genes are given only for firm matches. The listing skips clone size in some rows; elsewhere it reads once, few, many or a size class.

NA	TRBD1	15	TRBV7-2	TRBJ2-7	TGTGCCAGCAGCCCACAGACAGGGGGGGGAAACGAGCAGTACTTC	CASSPQTGGGNEQYF
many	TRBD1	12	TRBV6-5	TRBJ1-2	TGTGCCAGCAGGACAGGGAATCGAGGCTACACCTTC	CASRTGNRGYTF
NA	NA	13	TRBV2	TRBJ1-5	TGTGCCAGCACCGCAGGAACCAATCAGCCCCAGCATTTT	CASTAGTNQPQHF
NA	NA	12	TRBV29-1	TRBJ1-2	TGCAGCGGGCTCCAGGTTAACTATGGCTACACCTTC	CSGLQVNYGYTF
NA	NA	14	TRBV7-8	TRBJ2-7	TGTGCCAGCAGTCCAGGAAAACGGGGGTACGAGCAGTACTTC	CASSPGKRGYEQYF
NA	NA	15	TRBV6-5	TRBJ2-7	TGTGCCAGCAGATCCTCGATGGGTCCCTCCTACGAGCAGTACTTC	CASRSSMGPSYEQYF
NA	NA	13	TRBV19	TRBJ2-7	TGTGCCAGTAGTCGTGGGGGTTACTACGAGCAGTACTTC	CASSRGGYYEQYF
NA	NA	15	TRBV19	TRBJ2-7	TGTGCCAGTAGTACCCCAGGGGGGGTTTCCTACGAGCAGTACTTC	CASSTPGGVSYEQYF
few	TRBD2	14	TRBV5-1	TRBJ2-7	TGCGCCAGCAGCTTGGGGGGCCCCGGGAGGGAGCAGTACTTC	CASSLGGPGREQYF
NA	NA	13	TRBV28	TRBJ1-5	TGTGCCATAAGGGAGAGTCTCAATCAGCCCCAGCATTTT	CAIRESLNQPQHF
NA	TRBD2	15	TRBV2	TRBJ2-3	TGTGCCAGCAGTGTGGGACTAGCGGGAATAGATACGCAGTATTTT	CASSVGLAGIDTQYF
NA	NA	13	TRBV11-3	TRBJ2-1	TGTGCCAGCAGCCCTACAGGAATCAATGAGCAGTTCTTC	CASSPTGINEQFF
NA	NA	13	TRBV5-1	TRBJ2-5	TGCGCCAGCAGCTTGCGGGAGACAGAGACCCAGTACTTC	CASSLRETETQYF
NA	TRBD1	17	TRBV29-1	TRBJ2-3	TGCAGCGTGGAACCGGGACAGGGGGATACTAGCACAGATACGCAGTATTTT	CSVEPGQGDTSTDTQYF
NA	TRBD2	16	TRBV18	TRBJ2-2	TGTGCCAGCGACAAGGCTAGCGGGGGGAACACCGGGGAGCTGTTTTTT	CASDKASGGNTGELFF
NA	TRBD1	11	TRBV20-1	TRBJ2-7	TGCAGTGCTAAGTCCCGGACAGGCCAGTACTTC	CSAKSRTGQYF
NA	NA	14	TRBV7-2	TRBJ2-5	TGTGCCAGCAGCTTATATGCTGGTGAAGAGACCCAGTACTTC	CASSLYAGEETQYF
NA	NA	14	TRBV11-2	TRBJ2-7	TGTGCCAGCGGGACCTACAGGACGGGATACGAGCAGTACTTC	CASGTYRTGYEQYF
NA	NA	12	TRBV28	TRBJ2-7	TGTGCCAGCAGACTTGGCTCCTACGAGCAGTACTTC	CASRLGSYEQYF
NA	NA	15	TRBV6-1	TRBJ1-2	TGTGCCAGCAGTGAAAAAGGACAGCCCAACTATGGCTACACCTTC	CASSEKGQPNYGYTF
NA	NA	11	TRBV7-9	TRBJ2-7	TGTGCCAGCTCGACAGCCGACGAGCAGTACTTC	CASSTADEQYF
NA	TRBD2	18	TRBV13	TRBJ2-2	TGTGCCAGCAGCTCCGGACTAGCGGGAGGGCCGACCACCGGGGAGCTGTTTTTT	CASSSGLAGGPTTGELFF
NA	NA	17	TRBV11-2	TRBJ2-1	TGTGCCAGCAGCTTTATCGCCGGGAGAGGGCCCAACAATGAGCAGTTCTTC	CASSFIAGRGPNNEQFF
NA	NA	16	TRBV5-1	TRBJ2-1	TGCGCCAGCAGCTTGCTCCAGGGGTCTTCCTACAATGAGCAGTTCTTC	CASSLLQGSSYNEQFF
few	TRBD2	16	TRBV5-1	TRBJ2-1	TGCGCCAGCCGGGCTAGCGGTGAACAATTCTACAATGAGCAGTTCTTC	CASRASGEQFYNEQFF
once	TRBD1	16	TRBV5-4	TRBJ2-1	TGTGCCAGCAGCCAAAAGTCCGGGACAGCCAACAATGAGCAGTTCTTC	CASSQKSGTANNEQFF
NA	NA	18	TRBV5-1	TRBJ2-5	TGCGCCAGCAGCTTGGCCATAGGGGCGCCGGACTACCCCGAGACCCAGTACTTC	CASSLAIGAPDYPETQYF
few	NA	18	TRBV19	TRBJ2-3	TGTGCCAGTAGTATTAGTGGCGGGGTGGACTTAAGCACAGATACGCAGTATTTT	CASSISGGVDLSTDTQYF
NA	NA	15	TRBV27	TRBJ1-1	TGTGCCAGCAGTTTCGGTGAAGACCTGAACACTGAAGCTTTCTTT	CASSFGEDLNTEAFF